The 23 T cell receptor beta chains below were found in one sample sequenced in a study of response to subunit inactivated influenza vaccine. One entry per CDR3 protein, called by TCRdb with MiXCR from the RT-PCR reads. Here the sample spans some 500,000 distinct CDR3 sequences, approximately 15% being singletons. The sample here was CD4+ T cells sorted from PBMCs, taken about 23 months after vaccination. All receptors derive from a man aged 50 to 69 who received an inactivated influenza vaccine.

This clonotype was seen a handful of times. This chain joins TRBV11-3 and TRBJ1-1; D is unresolved. V was shortened by 0 bases and J by 6 bases, with 11 bases between the two germline ends. CDR1 and CDR2 from the germline V gene are SGHNT and YENEEA. The CDR3 consists of 14 residues. CDR3 sequence: CASSLDQAVPEAFF. Here the CDR3 DNA reads TGTGCCAGCAGCTTAGATCAGGCCGTGCCTGAAGCTTTCTTT. The full variable domain, with the rest looked up from reference TRBV11-3 and TRBJ1-1, is EAGVVQSPRYKIIEKKQPVAFWCNPISGHNTLYWYLQNLGQGPELLIRYENEEAVDDSQLPKDRFSAERLKGVDSTLKIQPAELGDSAVYLCASSLDQAVPEAFFGQGTRLTVV.

The chain links TRBV20-1 to TRBJ2-3; D is possibly TRBD1 (6 bases). The germline CDR1 and CDR2 sequences are DFQATT and SNEGSKA (reference sequence). Trimming left V 3 bases short and J 8 bases short, with 9 bases between. CDR3 length equals 11 residues. The CDR3 nucleotides are TGCAGTGCTAGCGTAGGGGGTACGCAGTATTTT. Its translation: CSASVGGTQYF.

This clonotype was recorded at least ten times. The gene calls are TRBV20-1 and TRBJ1-5; D remains ambiguous. The germline V gene encodes CDR1 DFQATT and CDR2 SNEGSKA (reference sequence). The CDR3 is 13 residues long. Between the trimmed V and J ends, which lost 5 bases and 4 bases, there was a span of 12 bases. CDR3 coding DNA: TGCAGTGCTCTGGGCCAATTTAATCAGCCCCAGCATTTT. It yields the protein CSALGQFNQPQHF.

The rearrangement links TRBV20-1 to TRBJ2-2; the match to TRBD2 covers 9 bases. This CDR3 comprises 18 residues. The ends lost 6 bases at V and 7 bases at J; junction bases unmatched: 21. Looked up from germline, CDR1 is DFQATT and CDR2 is SNEGSKA (reference sequence). DNA of the CDR3: TGCAGTGCCCCGCATCCCTTTGGCGGGAGGGCCGACAGCGGGGAGCTGTTTTTT. The encoded protein is CSAPHPFGGRADSGELFF.

This clonotype was counted only a few times. V gene TRBV7-8 combines with J gene TRBJ2-2, with a weak D call TRBD2 (6 bases). The V and J ends lost 5 bases and 2 bases respectively, with 21 bases between them. Germline values: CDR1 SGHVS, CDR2 FQNEAQ. The CDR3 runs 18 residues. The CDR3 DNA sequence: TGTGCCAGCAGCAGGAGGGGTCTGCCAGCCTCAAACACCGGGGAGCTGTTTTTT. Translating it yields CASSRRGLPASNTGELFF.

The rearrangement uses TRBV20-1 and TRBJ2-7; 11 bases agree with TRBD1. Trimming took 6 bases from V and 2 from J; bases not matched to a gene: 12. Germline V gives CDR1 DFQATT, CDR2 SNEGSKA (reference sequence). CDR3 length: 16 residues. The DNA of the CDR3 is TGCAGTGCCGACAAGGACAGGGGGCCCTTCCCCTACGAGCAGTACTTC. Translating gives CSADKDRGPFPYEQYF.

This chain uses TRBV7-2 with TRBJ1-2, with 12 positions matching TRBD1. The V gene end was trimmed by 2 bases and the J gene end by 7 bases; junction bases not matched to a gene: 8. Germline values: CDR1 SGHTA, CDR2 FQGNSA. The CDR3 length is 16 residues. The CDR3 is CASSLTVRDRGLGYTF. The CDR3 nucleotides are TGTGCCAGCAGCTTAACGGTCCGGGACAGGGGGCTTGGCTACACCTTC.

This clonotype was observed a handful of times. The V gene is TRBV4-1, the J gene TRBJ1-5; 8 positions match TRBD1. This CDR3 has 16 residues. V was pared by 4 bases and J by 3 bases, with 8 bases of the junction left unmatched. Germline V gene sequence: CDR1 MGHRA, CDR2 YSYEKL. The CDR3, as DNA: TGCGCCAGCAGCCCTTACGGGACAGGCGACAATCAGCCCCAGCATTTT. This gives the protein CASSPYGTGDNQPQHF.

This clonotype was counted a few times. The rearrangement joins TRBV10-3 to TRBJ2-7; D unclear. The V and J ends lost 8 bases and 0 bases respectively, with 8 bases between them. Germline CDR1 reads ENHRY; CDR2 reads SYGVKD. This CDR3 is built from 12 residues. The CDR3 region is CAIRSSSYEQYF. The CDR3 DNA is TGTGCCATCCGGAGTAGCTCCTACGAGCAGTACTTC.

A few counts support this clonotype. The V call is TRBV5-1, the J call TRBJ2-1; D possibly corresponds to TRBD2 (5 bases). Germline values: CDR1 SGHRS, CDR2 YFSETQ. Trimming took off 0 bases at V and 1 base at J, with 8 bases between the two ends. This CDR3 is built from 15 residues. The CDR3 sequence: CASSLEGVSYNEQFF. In nucleotides, the CDR3 is TGCGCCAGCAGCTTGGAGGGAGTATCCTACAATGAGCAGTTCTTC.

This clonotype was recorded a few times. The chain employs TRBV6-5 and TRBJ1-3; 7 nucleotides match TRBD1. The CDR3 totals 18 residues. Looked up from germline, CDR1 is MNHEY and CDR2 is SVGAGI. Trimming took 0 bases from V and 5 from J; bases not matched to a gene: 13. The CDR3 nucleotides read TGTGCCAGCAGTTACTCGGGGGCCCGCCAGGGGGTTAGAAACACCATATATTTT. Translating gives CASSYSGARQGVRNTIYF.

This chain uses TRBV2 with TRBJ2-5; 8 bases fit TRBD1. This CDR3 region has 13 residues. Germline V gene lookup returns CDR1 SNHLY and CDR2 FYNNEI. Trimming at V came to 6 bases and at J to 5 bases, leaving 5 bases not matched to a gene. The CDR3 coding sequence is TGTGCCAGCAGCGGGGACAGGTCTGAGACCCAGTACTTC. Its translation is CASSGDRSETQYF.

This chain uses TRBV29-1 with TRBJ2-5; TRBD1 is a possible D gene (6 bases). Trimming cost V 2 bases and J 6 bases, with 13 bases left between them. Per germline, CDR1 SQVTM and CDR2 ANQGSEA. The CDR3 is 13 amino acids. CDR3 bases: TGCAGCGTTGAAAGCTCCAGGGGAAAGACCCAGTACTTC. Translating it yields CSVESSRGKTQYF.

This clonotype was detected many times. This rearrangement joins TRBV6-1 to TRBJ2-7, with TRBD1 identical over 7 bases. CDR1 is MNHNS, CDR2 SASEGT, per germline. The V and J ends lost 5 bases and 1 base, in that order; junction bases with no gene match: 8. This CDR3 contains 15 residues. The CDR3 coding sequence is TGTGCCAGCAGTACCGGACAGGCCGAATCCTACGAGCAGTACTTC. Its translation is CASSTGQAESYEQYF.

The V gene is TRBV4-3, the J gene TRBJ2-3, with 15 bases that match TRBD2. Germline values: CDR1 LGHNA, CDR2 YSLEER. The junction had 4 bases not matched to a gene; V was cut back by 4 bases and J by 5 bases. This CDR3 region has 16 residues. The CDR3 nucleotides read TGCGCCAGCAGCCTGGGACTAGCGGGAGGATTAGATACGCAGTATTTT. Protein: CASSLGLAGGLDTQYF.

This clonotype has just a few counts. The chain uses TRBV28 and TRBJ2-7, with D perhaps matching TRBD1 or TRBD2 (6 bases each). The CDR3 covers 13 residues. V was pared by 5 bases and J by 7 bases, with 15 bases between. The germline V gene encodes CDR1 MDHEN and CDR2 SYDVKM. DNA of the CDR3: TGTGCCAGCAGTGAAGGGGGTCGGGGGGAGCAGTACTTC. Amino acids: CASSEGGRGEQYF.

This clonotype showed up just a few times. The J gene is TRBJ2-3, the V gene TRBV20-1; the match to TRBD2 covers 7 bases. V dropped 5 bases and J dropped 4; count of bases not matched to a gene: 9. Germline V lookup: CDR1 DFQATT, CDR2 SNEGSKA (reference sequence). The CDR3 runs 14 residues. The CDR3 nucleotides read TGCAGTGCTCTTTCTGGACTAGTCCCAGATACGCAGTATTTT. Translation: CSALSGLVPDTQYF.

The gene calls are TRBV12-3 or TRBV12-4 and TRBJ2-2; D gene ambiguous. The CDR3 extends over 12 amino acids. V was trimmed by 6 bases and J by 7 bases, leaving 9 bases between them. CDR3 in DNA: TGTGCCAGCAGCCGGGCAAACGGGGAGCTGTTTTTT. This sequence encodes CASSRANGELFF.

The chain employs TRBV7-9 and TRBJ1-3; 7 bases align to TRBD1. CDR3 size: 15 residues. V gave up 5 bases and J gave up 4 bases; unmatched junction bases: 8. CDR1 is SEHNR, CDR2 FQNEAQ, per germline (reference sequence). CDR3: CASSGQEVSGNTIYF. The CDR3 DNA is TGTGCCAGCAGCGGACAGGAGGTTTCAGGAAACACCATATATTTT.

This rearrangement joins TRBV4-3 to TRBJ2-7, with D possibly matching TRBD2 (5 bases). Germline assignment: CDR1 LGHNA and CDR2 YSLEER. Trimming cost V 2 bases and J 5 bases, with 10 bases left between them. This CDR3 is 13 amino acids long. The CDR3 spells CASSQNLGDEQYF. In nucleotides, the CDR3 is TGCGCCAGCAGCCAAAATCTGGGAGACGAGCAGTACTTC.

J is TRBJ2-1 and V is TRBV6-1; D ambiguous. The CDR3 is 17 amino acids. The V and J ends lost 5 bases and 0 bases respectively, with 17 bases between them. The germline gives CDR1 MNHNS, CDR2 SASEGT. The CDR3 region is CASSRAPVRHSYNEQFF. DNA for the CDR3: TGTGCCAGCAGTCGCGCCCCGGTGCGGCACTCCTACAATGAGCAGTTCTTC.

The genes are TRBV18 and TRBJ1-1, with D hard to call. This CDR3 contains 17 residues. The V end was cut by 2 bases, the J end by 0 bases, with 16 bases between. Looked up from germline, CDR1 is KGHSH and CDR2 is LQKENI. The CDR3 protein is CASSPLWGAGMNTEAFF. The CDR3, as DNA: TGTGCCAGCTCACCATTGTGGGGTGCGGGCATGAACACTGAAGCTTTCTTT.

This clonotype was found many times. The V and J genes are TRBV12-3 or TRBV12-4 and TRBJ2-1; either TRBD1 or TRBD2 may fit D (5 bases each). This CDR3 has 14 amino acids. V lost 5 bases and J lost 3, with 11 bases in between. This CDR3 is CASSPGTVYNEQFF. Here the CDR3 DNA reads TGTGCCAGCAGTCCCGGGACGGTCTACAATGAGCAGTTCTTC.